These 3 T cell receptor beta chains were all obtained from the same sample, sequenced in a study of radiotherapy plus CTLA-4 blockade in lung cancer. TCRdb's table, derived via immunoSEQ multiplex PCR, lists solely in-frame clones and lacks some. The sample contains around 63,000 clones, roughly four fifths of which appear only once. Sequenced material: peripheral blood, taken from a patient treated with radiotherapy plus ipilimumab. Receptors originate from a human donor with non-small cell lung cancer whose response to radiotherapy plus ipilimumab could not be evaluated. Some clones in this sample may be carry-over from other donors' samples.

The chain uses TRBV15 and TRBJ2-7, with D tentatively TRBD1 (6 bases). CDR1 and CDR2 from the germline V gene are LNHNV and YYDKDF (reference sequence). CDR3 size: 17 residues. V lost 3 bases and J lost 0, with 18 bases in between. This chain's CDR3 is CATSSGNHRVSSYEQYF. The CDR3 region has the DNA TGTGCCACCAGCAGTGGGAACCACAGGGTTAGCTCCTACGAGCAGTACTTC.

With regard to this clone: The germline gene is not matched at one end of the junction; a read error may be the cause. The sample carries other DNA sequences with the same CDR3. The chain combines TRBV13 with TRBJ2-5; TRBD2 is a possible D gene (5 bases). The CDR3 has 15 amino acids. Germline CDR1 is PRHDT and CDR2 is FYEKMQ (reference sequence). The CDR3 region is CASSLGPSNQETQYF. The CDR3 nucleotides are TGCGCCAGCAGCTTAGGCCCTAGCAACCAAGAGACCCAGTACTTC.

This chain joins TRBV19 and TRBJ2-4, with TRBD1 matching over 8 bases. The CDR3 is made up of 13 amino acids. V trimming: 4 bases; J trimming: 5 bases; junction bases outside the gene matches: 1. Germline CDR1 and CDR2: LNHDA and SQIVND (reference sequence). The CDR3 DNA is TGTGCCAGTAGTAAGACAGGGGAAAACATTCAGTACTTC. Translating it yields CASSKTGENIQYF.